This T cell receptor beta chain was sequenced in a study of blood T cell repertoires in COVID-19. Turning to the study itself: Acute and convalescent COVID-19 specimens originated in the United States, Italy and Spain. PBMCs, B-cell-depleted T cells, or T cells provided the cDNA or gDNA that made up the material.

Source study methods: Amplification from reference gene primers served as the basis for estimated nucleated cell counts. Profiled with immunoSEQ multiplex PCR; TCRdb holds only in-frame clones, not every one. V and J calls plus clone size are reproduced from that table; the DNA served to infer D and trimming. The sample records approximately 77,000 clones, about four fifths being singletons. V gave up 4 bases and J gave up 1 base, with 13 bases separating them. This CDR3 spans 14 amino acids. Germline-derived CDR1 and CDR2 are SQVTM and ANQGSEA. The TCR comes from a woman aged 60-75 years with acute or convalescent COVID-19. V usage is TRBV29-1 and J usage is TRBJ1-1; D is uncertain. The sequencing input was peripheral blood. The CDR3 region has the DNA TGCAGCGTTGTCGAGGGAACTGCGAACACTGAAGCTTTCTTT. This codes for CSVVEGTANTEAFF.